This T cell receptor (beta chain) stems from a study of blood T cell repertoires in COVID-19. Repertoires were generated with immunoSEQ multiplex PCR, while TCRdb's copy carries only in-frame clones and drops some. The data contain fewer than 300,000 clones, roughly 84% of them singletons. V lost 5 bases, J lost 5 bases, and 10 bases stayed unmatched. The CDR3 covers 16 residues. The germline gives CDR1 LNHDA, CDR2 SQIVND (reference sequence). The sample comprised peripheral blood. The receptor comes from a human donor with COVID-19, enrolled during active disease. The donor label of this sample is uncertain. V usage is TRBV19 and J usage is TRBJ2-5; TRBD1 matches 11 bases. Here the CDR3 reads CASSADRDRGSETQYF. CDR3 nucleotides: TGTGCCAGTAGTGCCGACCGGGACAGGGGGTCGGAGACCCAGTACTTC. The full variable domain, with the rest looked up from reference TRBV19 and TRBJ2-5, is DGGITQSPKYLFRKEGQNVTLSCEQNLNHDAMYWYRQDPGQGLRLIYYSQIVNDFQKGDIAEGYSVSREKKESFPLTVTSAQKNPTAFYLCASSADRDRGSETQYFGPGTRLLVL.